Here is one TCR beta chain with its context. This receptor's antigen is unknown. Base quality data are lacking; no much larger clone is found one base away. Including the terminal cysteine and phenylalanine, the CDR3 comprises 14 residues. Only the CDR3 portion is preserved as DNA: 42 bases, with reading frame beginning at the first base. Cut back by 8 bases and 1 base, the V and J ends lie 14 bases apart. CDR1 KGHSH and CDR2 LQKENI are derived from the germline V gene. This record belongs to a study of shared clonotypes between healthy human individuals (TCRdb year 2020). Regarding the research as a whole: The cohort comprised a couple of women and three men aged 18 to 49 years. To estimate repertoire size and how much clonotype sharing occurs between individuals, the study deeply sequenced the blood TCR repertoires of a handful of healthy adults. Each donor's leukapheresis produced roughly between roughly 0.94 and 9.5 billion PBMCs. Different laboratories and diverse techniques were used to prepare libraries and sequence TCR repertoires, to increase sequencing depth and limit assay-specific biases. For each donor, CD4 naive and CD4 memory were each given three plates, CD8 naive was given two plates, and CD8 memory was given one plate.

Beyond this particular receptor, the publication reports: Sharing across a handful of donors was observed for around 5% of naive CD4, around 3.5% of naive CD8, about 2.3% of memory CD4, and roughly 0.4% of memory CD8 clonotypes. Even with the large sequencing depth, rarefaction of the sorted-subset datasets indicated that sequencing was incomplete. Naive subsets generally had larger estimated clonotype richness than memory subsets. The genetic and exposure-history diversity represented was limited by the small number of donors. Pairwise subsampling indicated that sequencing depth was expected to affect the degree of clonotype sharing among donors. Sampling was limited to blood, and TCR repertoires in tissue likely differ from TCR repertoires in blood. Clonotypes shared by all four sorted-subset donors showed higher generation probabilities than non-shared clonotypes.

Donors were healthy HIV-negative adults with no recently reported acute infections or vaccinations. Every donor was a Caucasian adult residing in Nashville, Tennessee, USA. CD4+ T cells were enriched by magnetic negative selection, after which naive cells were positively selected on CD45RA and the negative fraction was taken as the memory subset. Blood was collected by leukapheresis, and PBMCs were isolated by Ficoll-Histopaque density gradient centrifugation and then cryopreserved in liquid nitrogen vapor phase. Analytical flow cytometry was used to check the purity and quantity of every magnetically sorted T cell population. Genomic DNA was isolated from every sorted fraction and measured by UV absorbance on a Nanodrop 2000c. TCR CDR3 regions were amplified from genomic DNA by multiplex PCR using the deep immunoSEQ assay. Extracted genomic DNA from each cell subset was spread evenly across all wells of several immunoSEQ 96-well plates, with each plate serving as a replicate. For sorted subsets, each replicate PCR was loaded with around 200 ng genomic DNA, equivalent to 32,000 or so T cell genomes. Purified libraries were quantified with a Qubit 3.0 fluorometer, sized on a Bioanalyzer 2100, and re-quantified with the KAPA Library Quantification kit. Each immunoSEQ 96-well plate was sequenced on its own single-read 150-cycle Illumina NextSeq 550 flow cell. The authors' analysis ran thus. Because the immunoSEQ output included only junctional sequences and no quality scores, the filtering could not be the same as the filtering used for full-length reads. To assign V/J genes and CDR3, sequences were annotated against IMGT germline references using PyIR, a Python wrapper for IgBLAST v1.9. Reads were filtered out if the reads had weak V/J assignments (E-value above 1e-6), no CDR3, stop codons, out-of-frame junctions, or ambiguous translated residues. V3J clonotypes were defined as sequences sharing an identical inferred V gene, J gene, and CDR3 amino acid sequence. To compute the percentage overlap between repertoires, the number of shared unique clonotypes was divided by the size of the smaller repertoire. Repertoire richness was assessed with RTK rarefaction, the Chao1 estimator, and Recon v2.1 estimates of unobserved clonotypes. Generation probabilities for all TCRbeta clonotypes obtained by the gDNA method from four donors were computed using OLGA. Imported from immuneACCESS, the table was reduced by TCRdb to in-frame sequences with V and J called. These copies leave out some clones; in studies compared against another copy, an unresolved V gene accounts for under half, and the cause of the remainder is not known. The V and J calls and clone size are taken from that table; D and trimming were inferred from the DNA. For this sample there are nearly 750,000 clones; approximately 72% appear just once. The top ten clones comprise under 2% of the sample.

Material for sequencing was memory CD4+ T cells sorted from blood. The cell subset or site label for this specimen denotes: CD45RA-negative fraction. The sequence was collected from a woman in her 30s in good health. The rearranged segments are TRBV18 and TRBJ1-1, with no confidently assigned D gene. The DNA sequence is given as TGTGCCAGCACCGTCGCGGGGAAGAACACTGAAGCTTTCTTT. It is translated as CASTVAGKNTEAFF.